This TCR beta chain originates from a study of cytomegalovirus exposure and HLA in healthy donors. The CDR3 spans 13 residues. Germline CDR1 and CDR2: GTSNPN and SVGIG (reference sequence). Trimming cost V 5 bases and J 0 bases, with 10 bases left between them. 60 Vbeta and 13 Jbeta primers were used in PCR. The assay was immunoSEQ multiplex PCR, and TCRdb's table has in-frame clones only and misses some. The profile shows 130,000 or so clones, just under 80% of them singletons. This chain links TRBV30 with TRBJ1-1; D is unclear. The TCR sequence derives from a woman younger than 30 in good health and CMV-seronegative. Sequences were obtained from PBMCs. This CDR3 is CAWGRDMNTEAFF. CDR3 sequence (DNA): TGTGCCTGGGGGAGGGATATGAACACTGAAGCTTTCTTT.